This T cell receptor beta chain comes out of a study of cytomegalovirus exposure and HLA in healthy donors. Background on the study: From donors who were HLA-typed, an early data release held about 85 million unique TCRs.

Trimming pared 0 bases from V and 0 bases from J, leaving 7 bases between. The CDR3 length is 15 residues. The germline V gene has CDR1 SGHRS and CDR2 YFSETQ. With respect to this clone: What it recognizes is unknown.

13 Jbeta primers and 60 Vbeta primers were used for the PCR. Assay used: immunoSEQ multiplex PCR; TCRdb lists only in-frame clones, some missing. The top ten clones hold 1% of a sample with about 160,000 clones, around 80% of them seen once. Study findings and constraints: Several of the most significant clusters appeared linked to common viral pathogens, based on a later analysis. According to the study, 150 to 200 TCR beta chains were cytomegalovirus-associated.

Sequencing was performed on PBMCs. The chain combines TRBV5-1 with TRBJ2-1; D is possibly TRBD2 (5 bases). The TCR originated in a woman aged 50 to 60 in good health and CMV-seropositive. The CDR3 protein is CASSLGLASYNEQFF. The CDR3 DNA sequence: TGCGCCAGCAGCTTGGGTCTAGCCTCCTACAATGAGCAGTTCTTC.